What follows describes a single TCR beta chain. Its antigen remains unknown. This specimen comes from a study of graft-versus-host responses after intestinal transplantation. In the study overall: Transplantation in recipients was multivisceral, liver-intestinal, or isolated intestinal. Following induction with anti-thymocyte globulin, all recipients were given tacrolimus and steroids for two to three years.

Findings and caveats of the study: Declining HvG levels early post-transplant were linked to peak circulating GvH clone levels. Recipient marrow held GvH clones, some first seen in ileum or blood.

The ends lost 6 bases at V and 9 bases at J; junction bases unmatched: 10. CDR3 length: 13 amino acids. Germline CDR1 PRHDT, CDR2 FYEKMQ (reference sequence). Generated by immunoSEQ multiplex PCR, the TCRdb table keeps only in-frame clones and is missing some. The table lists under 45,000 clones, roughly nine tenths of them singletons. The chain couples TRBV13 to TRBJ1-1; 7 positions match TRBD1. The receptor was derived from a human patient who received an intestinal transplant, so some T cells may come from the graft donor. The sequences come from PBMCs, collected 267 days after transplant. The CDR3: CASRKEGARKAFF. CDR3 DNA sequence: TGTGCCAGCAGGAAAGAGGGGGCCCGGAAAGCTTTCTTT.